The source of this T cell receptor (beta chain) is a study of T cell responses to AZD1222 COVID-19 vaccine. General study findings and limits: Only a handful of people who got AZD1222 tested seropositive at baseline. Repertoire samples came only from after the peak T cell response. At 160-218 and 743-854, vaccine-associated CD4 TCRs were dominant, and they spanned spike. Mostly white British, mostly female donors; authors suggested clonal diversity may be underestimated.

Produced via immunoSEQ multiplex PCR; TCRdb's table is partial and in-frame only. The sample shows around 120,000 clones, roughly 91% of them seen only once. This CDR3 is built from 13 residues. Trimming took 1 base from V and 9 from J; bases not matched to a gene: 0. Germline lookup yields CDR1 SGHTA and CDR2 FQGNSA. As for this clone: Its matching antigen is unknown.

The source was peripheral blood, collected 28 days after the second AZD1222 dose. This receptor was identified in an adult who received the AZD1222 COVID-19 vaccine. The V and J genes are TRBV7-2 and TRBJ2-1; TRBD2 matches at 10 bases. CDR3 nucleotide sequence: TGTGCCAGCAGCTTAGGGACTAGCGGTGAGCAGTTCTTC. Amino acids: CASSLGTSGEQFF.